Shown below are 28 T cell receptor beta chains from a single sample sequenced in a study of blood T cell repertoires in COVID-19. Sequencing was performed with immunoSEQ multiplex PCR; in TCRdb, only in-frame clones are kept and a portion is missing. Among tens of thousands of clones listed, 85% were seen once. The sample taken for sequencing was peripheral blood. Every receptor here comes from an elderly man with acute or convalescent COVID-19.

The sample holds a few counts of this clone. V usage is TRBV28 and J usage is TRBJ1-6; no clear D gene. There are 16 residues in the CDR3. Germline V gives CDR1 MDHEN, CDR2 SYDVKM. V shed 3 bases and J shed 1 base, with 10 bases lying between them. The CDR3 region has the DNA TGTGCCAGCAGTTTTGATACTAGATCCTATAATTCACCCCTCCACTTT. The encoded protein is CASSFDTRSYNSPLHF.

The rearrangement uses TRBV19 and TRBJ2-2; TRBD2 aligns across 8 bases. This CDR3 contains 16 residues. The trim removed 5 bases at V and 0 bases at J, leaving 5 bases unmatched. Germline assignment: CDR1 LNHDA and CDR2 SQIVND (reference sequence). CDR3 amino acids: CASSARGGPNTGELFF. The CDR3, as DNA: TGTGCCAGTAGTGCCCGGGGGGGCCCGAACACCGGGGAGCTGTTTTTT.

This chain uses TRBV18 with TRBJ2-1, with TRBD2 matching 8 bases. The CDR3 is 15 residues long. V was clipped by 8 bases and J by 5 bases; unmatched bases: 11. Germline V lookup: CDR1 KGHSH, CDR2 LQKENI. Here the CDR3 reads CASTPGTRGNNEQFF. CDR3 nucleotides: TGTGCCAGCACTCCCGGGACTAGAGGTAACAATGAGCAGTTCTTC. The full variable domain, its missing parts supplied by reference TRBV18 and TRBJ2-1, is NAGVMQNPRHLVRRRGQEARLRCSPMKGHSHVYWYRQLPEEGLKFMVYLQKENIIDESGMPKERFSAEFPKEGPSILRIQQVVRGDSAAYFCASTPGTRGNNEQFFGPGTRLTVL.

CDR3 region: CASSYAGAGEQYF. The DNA of the CDR3 is TGTGCCAGCAGTTACGCAGGGGCGGGCGAGCAGTACTTC. The chain employs TRBV6-2 or TRBV6-3 and TRBJ2-7; possibly TRBD1 for D (6 bases). The CDR3 runs to 13 residues. CDR1 MNHEY and CDR2 SVGEGT come from the germline V gene. V was pared by 2 bases and J by 6 bases, with 11 bases between.

The J gene is TRBJ2-3, the V gene TRBV19; 8 nucleotides align to TRBD2. Germline V gene data show CDR1 as LNHDA and CDR2 as SQIVND (reference sequence). Trimming took 6 bases from V and 1 from J; bases not matched to a gene: 12. The CDR3 is 17 residues long. The CDR3 region is CASSPGGTLRGTDTQYF. CDR3 bases: TGTGCCAGTAGCCCGGGAGGGACCCTGCGGGGCACAGATACGCAGTATTTT.

The V gene is TRBV11-3, the J gene TRBJ1-4; the match to TRBD1 covers 9 bases. The length of the CDR3 is 15 residues. Germline V gene data show CDR1 as SGHNT and CDR2 as YENEEA. After removal of 5 bases from V and 5 bases from J, the junction contained 6 bases not matched to a gene. CDR3 residues: CASSPGDRENEKLFF. The CDR3 DNA follows: TGTGCCAGCAGCCCGGGGGACAGGGAGAATGAAAAACTGTTTTTT.

This clone was detected once. The gene calls are TRBV6-2 or TRBV6-3 and TRBJ2-5; the D gene is possibly TRBD2 (7 bases). The germline V and J ends were trimmed by 5 bases and 5 bases, with 21 bases remaining between them. This CDR3 region has 16 residues. Germline V gene sequence: CDR1 MNHEY, CDR2 SVGEGT. This CDR3 is CASSAILGGGDETQYF. CDR3 sequence (DNA): TGTGCCAGCAGTGCCATTTTGGGAGGGGGGGACGAGACCCAGTACTTC.

CDR3 nucleotide sequence: TGTGCCAGCAGCTTAGCGACTCAGAGCTCCTACAATGAGCAGTTCTTC. It codes for CASSLATQSSYNEQFF. V gene TRBV7-9 combines with J gene TRBJ2-1; D is ambiguous. CDR3 length equals 16 residues. Trimming shortened V by 0 bases and J by 0 bases, and 9 bases separated the two germline ends. Germline CDR1 and CDR2: SEHNR and FQNEAQ (reference sequence).

This chain connects TRBV6-5 to TRBJ2-3, with 7 nucleotides matching TRBD2. The CDR3 is 15 residues long. Per germline, CDR1 MNHEY and CDR2 SVGAGI. V gave up 4 bases and J gave up 5 bases; unmatched junction bases: 9. The CDR3 nucleotides read TGTGCCAGCAGTTCCCCTCCGGGAGGCGTAGATACGCAGTATTTT. Its protein is CASSSPPGGVDTQYF.

A single count supports this clone. The V call is TRBV29-1, the J call TRBJ2-1, with D perhaps TRBD1 (6 bases). V lost 3 bases, J lost 14 bases, and 8 bases lay in between. The CDR3 consists of 9 residues. Germline-derived CDR1 and CDR2 are SQVTM and ANQGSEA. As DNA, the CDR3 is TGCAGCGTTGAGAGGGGGAAGTTCTTC. As protein: CSVERGKFF.

As for this clone: A read error may account for a junction end that differs from germline. This chain links TRBV7-7 with TRBJ2-5; possibly TRBD1 for D (6 bases). The CDR3 length is 16 residues. Germline V lookup: CDR1 SSHAT, CDR2 FNYEAQ (reference sequence). The CDR3 reads CASSLGGARRVETQYF. DNA for the CDR3: TGTGCTAGCAGCTTAGGGGGAGCGAGAAGGGTGGAGACCCAGTACTTC.

The J gene is TRBJ1-2, the V gene TRBV5-5; 7 nucleotides align to TRBD1. The CDR3 is 14 amino acids. CDR1 and CDR2 (germline): SGHKS, YYEKEE (reference sequence). V was pared by 0 bases and J by 4 bases, with 3 bases of the junction left unmatched. The CDR3 region is CASSLATGLYGYTF. The CDR3 DNA follows: TGTGCCAGCAGCTTGGCGACAGGGCTCTATGGCTACACCTTC.

This clone was recorded a few times. This chain uses TRBV28 with TRBJ1-4; no definite D call. The CDR3 is 14 amino acids. The V gene lost 4 bases and the J gene lost 0 bases, with 6 bases spanning the gap. Germline V gene sequence: CDR1 MDHEN, CDR2 SYDVKM. The CDR3 protein is CASSSYATNEKLFF. CDR3 DNA sequence: TGTGCCAGCAGTTCGTATGCAACTAATGAAAAACTGTTTTTT.

The chain combines TRBV6-1 with TRBJ1-6; tentatively, D is TRBD1 (6 bases). The CDR3 covers 15 residues. Trimming shortened V by 2 bases and J by 10 bases, and 15 bases separated the two germline ends. The germline gives CDR1 MNHNS, CDR2 SASEGT. The CDR3 is CASSEPTGGASPLHF. As DNA, the CDR3 is TGTGCCAGCAGTGAACCGACAGGTGGGGCATCACCCCTCCACTTT.

V and J are TRBV11-2 and TRBJ2-1; TRBD2 aligns across 10 bases. The CDR3 contains 16 residues. Germline V CDR1 and CDR2: SGHAT, FQNNGV. V gave up 2 bases and J gave up 3 bases; unmatched junction bases: 4. CDR3 sequence reads: CASSLLRTSGYNEQFF. As DNA, the CDR3 is TGTGCCAGCAGCTTACTCCGGACTAGCGGCTACAATGAGCAGTTCTTC.

This chain links TRBV7-9 with TRBJ1-2; TRBD1 matches at 7 bases. The CDR3 totals 12 residues. Germline CDR1 reads SEHNR; CDR2 reads FQNEAQ (reference sequence). The V gene end was trimmed by 3 bases and the J gene end by 8 bases; junction bases not matched to a gene: 3. CDR3 sequence (DNA): TGTGCCAGCAGCTTGGACAGGATCGGCTACACCTTC. This sequence encodes CASSLDRIGYTF.

J is TRBJ2-7 and V is TRBV5-6; D is unclear. The CDR3 spans 12 residues. Germline V CDR1 and CDR2: SGHDT, YYEEEE. Trimming removed 5 bases from V and 4 bases from J, with 10 bases in between. Here the CDR3 reads CASSHQVYEQYF. Here the CDR3 DNA reads TGTGCCAGCAGTCATCAGGTTTACGAGCAGTACTTC. Complete variable domain (other parts from reference TRBV5-6 and TRBJ2-7): DAGVTQSPTHLIKTRGQQVTLRCSPKSGHDTVSWYQQALGQGPQFIFQYYEEEERQRGNFPDRFSGHQFPNYSSELNVNALLLGDSALYLCASSHQVYEQYFGPGTRLTVT.

This clone was seen just once. The V call is TRBV5-4, the J call TRBJ1-3, with no clear D. CDR1 is SGHNT and CDR2 is YYREEE in the germline V gene (reference sequence). Trimming stripped 3 bases from V and 2 bases from J, with 15 bases between. The CDR3 is made up of 16 amino acids. The CDR3 sequence is CASSSSGISPGNTIYF. The CDR3 DNA sequence: TGTGCCAGCAGCTCGTCCGGGATATCCCCTGGAAACACCATATATTTT.

V usage is TRBV18 and J usage is TRBJ1-2; 10 bases align to TRBD1. CDR3 length: 15 residues. The germline V gene has CDR1 KGHSH and CDR2 LQKENI. The V gene end was trimmed by 2 bases and the J gene end by 4 bases; junction bases not matched to a gene: 4. The CDR3 is CASSPGTGATYGYTF. Written as DNA, the CDR3 is TGTGCCAGCTCACCAGGGACAGGGGCAACCTATGGCTACACCTTC.

The V and J genes are TRBV29-1 and TRBJ2-7; a weak D match, TRBD1 (5 bases). Germline V gene data show CDR1 as SQVTM and CDR2 as ANQGSEA. V dropped 8 bases and J dropped 3 bases, with 14 bases sitting between them. This CDR3 comprises 12 residues. The DNA for the CDR3 is TGCAGCTTCAGGGTGGGGAACTACGAGCAGTACTTC. This gives the protein CSFRVGNYEQYF.

There are a few counts of this clone. The DNA for the CDR3 is TGTGCCAGCAATATCGACAGTTTCGGTGGCTACACCTTC. Protein product: CASNIDSFGGYTF. The V and J genes are TRBV5-4 and TRBJ1-2, with D possibly matching TRBD1 (5 bases). With 6 bases removed from V and 7 bases from J, the gap between germline ends came to 16 bases. The CDR3 sequence is 13 residues long. Germline CDR1 is SGHNT and CDR2 is YYREEE (reference sequence).

The chain joins TRBV7-2 to TRBJ2-2, with a possible D match to TRBD2 (5 bases). V was cut by 6 bases and J by 6 bases, with 11 bases left in between. The length of the CDR3 is 13 residues. Germline V lookup: CDR1 SGHTA, CDR2 FQGNSA. The CDR3 loop reads CASSFTSSGELFF. The CDR3 DNA is TGTGCCAGCAGTTTTACTAGTTCCGGGGAGCTGTTTTTT.

The chain combines TRBV6-5 with TRBJ2-7, with a weak D call TRBD1 (6 bases). Trimming removed 7 bases from V and 6 bases from J, with 16 bases in between. Germline CDR1 reads MNHEY; CDR2 reads SVGAGI. The CDR3 has 13 amino acids. In DNA form, the CDR3 reads TGTGCCAGCACCGGAACAGGGAAGACCGAGCAGTACTTC. Translating it yields CASTGTGKTEQYF.

This chain joins TRBV24-1 and TRBJ2-1; 8 bases align to TRBD1. Germline CDR1 is KGHDR and CDR2 is SFDVKD. The ends lost 9 bases at V and 9 bases at J; junction bases unmatched: 18. The CDR3 loop spans 16 amino acids. CDR3 coding DNA: TGTGCCACCTCGAACGACCAGGGGGCGCGGGACGGTGAGCAGTTCTTC. Its translation is CATSNDQGARDGEQFF.

This chain links TRBV3-1 (or the pseudogene TRBV3-2) with TRBJ1-2, with D maybe TRBD1 (5 bases). Germline V gene lookup returns CDR1 LGHDT and CDR2 YNNKEL (reference sequence). The CDR3 runs 16 residues. V lost 2 bases to trimming and J lost 2 bases, with 15 bases between them. Written as DNA, the CDR3 is TGTGCCAGCAGCCAAAAAGTGACAGAGATAAACTATGGCTACACCTTC. As protein: CASSQKVTEINYGYTF.

The V gene is TRBV5-1, the J gene TRBJ2-3, with TRBD1 matching 9 bases. CDR3 size: 20 residues. J gave up 2 bases and V 4 bases, and 20 bases lay outside the gene matches. Per germline, CDR1 SGHRS and CDR2 YFSETQ. The CDR3 DNA reads TGCGCCAGCAGCAGGACCTCCGGGACAGGGCCGTCCAAATTCACAGATACGCAGTATTTT. Amino acid sequence: CASSRTSGTGPSKFTDTQYF.

The V call is TRBV11-1, the J call TRBJ1-1; D is unresolved. Germline-derived CDR1 and CDR2 are SGHAT and FQDESV (reference sequence). The CDR3 is 14 residues long. V was cut by 1 base and J by 2 bases, with 8 bases left in between. The CDR3 coding sequence is TGTGCCAGCAGCTTAGACTCCGCTAACACTGAAGCTTTCTTT. Protein: CASSLDSANTEAFF.

This CDR3 reads CASSRQGGQETQYF. CDR3 coding DNA: TGCGCCAGCAGCAGACAGGGAGGCCAAGAGACCCAGTACTTC. The chain joins TRBV5-1 to TRBJ2-5; D is possibly TRBD1 (7 bases). Germline CDR1 is SGHRS and CDR2 is YFSETQ. V lost 4 bases, J lost 1 base, and 11 bases lay in between. The CDR3 covers 14 residues.